The 13 T cell receptor beta chains reported below all come from one sample, sequenced in a study of breast tumors, draining lymph nodes, adjacent tissues listed by TCRdb under 2016. Libraries came from multiplex PCR. Sequencer: Illumina HiSeq 2000. The raw public data were reprocessed by TCRdb itself: fastp quality trimming at Q25, MiXCR clonotype calling, in-frame beta chains only. Rows with one shared CDR3 protein collapse into an entry with the most common genes and DNA. The sample has tens of thousands of distinct CDR3 sequences on record, around 50% of them singletons. The ten largest clones take up less than 9.5% of the sample. Sequences were obtained from breast tumor tissue. These receptors all stem from a female donor with breast cancer. Some clones in this sample may be carry-over from other donors' samples.

For this clonotype: The junction shows a germline mismatch at one end, possibly a read error. This chain links TRBV11-2 with TRBJ2-1, with TRBD2 identical over 10 bases. This CDR3 has 19 amino acids. Germline V gives CDR1 SGHAT, CDR2 FQNNGV. The CDR3 protein is CASSSSGRASHYYYDEQFF. The CDR3 coding sequence is TGTGCCAGCAGCTCCAGCGGGAGGGCCTCCCACTACTACTACGATGAGCAGTTCTTT. Full variable domain (rest looked up from reference TRBV11-2 and TRBJ2-1): EAGVAQSPRYKIIEKRQSVAFWCNPISGHATLYWYQQILGQGPKLLIQFQNNGVVDDSQLPKDRFSAERLKGVDSTLKIQPAKLEDSAVYLCASSSSGRASHYYYDEQFFGPGTRLTVL.

This chain joins TRBV7-2 and TRBJ2-5; 14 bases are shared with TRBD2. The CDR3 runs to 19 residues. Germline V lookup: CDR1 SGHTA, CDR2 FQGNSA. J lost 0 bases, V lost 1 base, and 7 bases had no gene match. The CDR3 DNA follows: TGTGCCAGCAGCTTAGGGGGACTAGCGGGAGTTACATACCAAGAGACCCAGTACTTC. Its translation: CASSLGGLAGVTYQETQYF.

Many counts were recorded for this clonotype. This chain uses TRBV11-2 with TRBJ2-3; 7 bases map to TRBD2. The junction had 18 bases not matched to a gene; V was cut back by 4 bases and J by 8 bases. Germline loops: CDR1 SGHAT, CDR2 FQNNGV. The CDR3 sequence is 17 residues long. The CDR3 region is CASSSHLSGQRRPTQYF. The CDR3 DNA sequence: TGTGCCAGCAGCTCCCACCTTAGCGGGCAACGCAGGCCTACGCAGTATTTT.

The rearrangement joins TRBV7-3 to TRBJ1-5, with D possibly matching TRBD1 (6 bases). The V gene's germline CDR1 is SGHTA and CDR2 FQGTGA. This CDR3 comprises 13 residues. Trimming pared 3 bases from V and 5 bases from J, leaving 8 bases between. CDR3 coding DNA: TGTGCCAGCAGCTTGGACAGCGATCAGCCCCAGCATTTT. Protein: CASSLDSDQPQHF.

This clonotype is labeled as medium-sized. The genes are TRBV7-2 and TRBJ2-2; the D gene is possibly TRBD2 (5 bases). V lost 4 bases, J lost 7 bases, and 13 bases lay in between. The CDR3 totals 14 residues. Germline V gene lookup returns CDR1 SGHTA and CDR2 FQGNSA. The CDR3 protein is CASSSVMAGGELFF. In DNA form, the CDR3 reads TGTGCCAGCAGCTCCGTAATGGCGGGCGGGGAGCTGTTTTTT.

Comment on this clonotype: No DNA is shown, since the ends of the CDR3 on it are uncertain; the CDR3 is the one TCRdb lists. The chain is built from TRBV20-1 and TRBJ1-3; the D call of TRBD1 is as the table states it, not checked on the DNA. Counting both end residues, the CDR3 totals 22 amino acids. Germline CDR1 is DFQATT and CDR2 is SNEGSKA (reference sequence). The CDR3 spells CSASGQGARHGYTFGSGNTIYF.

This clonotype occurred many times. V usage is TRBV4-3 and J usage is TRBJ2-7; 13 bases are a match to TRBD2. Germline CDR1 reads LGHNA; CDR2 reads YSLEER. The V gene end was trimmed by 1 base and the J gene end by 4 bases; junction bases not matched to a gene: 1. The CDR3 is made up of 15 amino acids. The CDR3 sequence: CASSQGLAGGYEQYF. DNA of the CDR3: TGCGCCAGCAGCCAAGGACTAGCGGGAGGATACGAGCAGTACTTC.

Relative to its sample, this clonotype is medium-sized. The chain recombines TRBV3-1 with TRBJ2-7; TRBD1 is a possible D gene (5 bases). Trimming pared 0 bases from V and 2 bases from J, leaving 11 bases between. The CDR3 spans 15 residues. Germline V gene sequence: CDR1 LGHDT, CDR2 YNNKEL (reference sequence). The CDR3 sequence: CASSQDWSGTYEQYF. CDR3 coding DNA: TGTGCCAGCAGCCAAGATTGGTCAGGGACCTACGAGCAGTACTTC.

This clonotype was seen many times. The V and J genes are TRBV5-1 and TRBJ1-1, with D tentatively TRBD1 (6 bases). Trimming took 4 bases from V and 0 from J, leaving 16 bases between them. This CDR3 has 16 residues. Looked up from germline, CDR1 is SGHRS and CDR2 is YFSETQ. In DNA, the CDR3 is TGCGCCAGCAGCCCCAGGGGACGGGGTATGAACACTGAAGCTTTCTTT. Its translation: CASSPRGRGMNTEAFF.

Judged by abundance, this clonotype is medium-sized. The DNA of the CDR3 is TGTGCCAGCAGCGTAAGTGAACTAGCGGGCACAGATACGCAGTATTTT. This encodes CASSVSELAGTDTQYF. V gene TRBV9 combines with J gene TRBJ2-3; TRBD2 aligns across 8 bases. Trimming removed 1 base from V and 1 base from J; junction bases left unmatched: 5. Germline V gives CDR1 SGDLS, CDR2 YYNGEE. The CDR3 has 16 residues.

The V gene is TRBV20-1, the J gene TRBJ1-2, with unresolved D. The V end lost 0 bases, the J end lost 8 bases, and 16 bases lay between the germline ends. The CDR3 loop spans 14 amino acids. Germline V gives CDR1 DFQATT, CDR2 SNEGSKA (reference sequence). Here the CDR3 DNA reads TGCAGTGCTAGAGACCGAAGGCCAGAGAGGGGCTACACCTTC. Protein product: CSARDRRPERGYTF.

Concerning this clonotype: This is likely a read error, given that the CDR3 carries no conserved phenylalanine or tryptophan at its end. The limits of the CDR3 on the DNA are not certain, so only TCRdb's listed CDR3 is given. The V call is TRBV20-1, the J call TRBJ2-1; the D call of TRBD2 is as the table states it, not checked on the DNA. Ends included, the CDR3 has 10 residues. Germline CDR1 is DFQATT and CDR2 is SNEGSKA (reference sequence). The CDR3 sequence is CSARTGTSDY.

This clonotype has ten or more counts. The chain joins TRBV5-5 to TRBJ2-5; D uncertain. CDR3 size: 14 residues. Germline CDR1 reads SGHKS; CDR2 reads YYEKEE (reference sequence). V lost 2 bases, J lost 4 bases, and 12 bases lay in between. CDR3 DNA: TGTGCCAGCAGCTTAAGCTCTTCCGTAGAGACCCAGTACTTC. Translating gives CASSLSSSVETQYF.